This TCR beta chain was profiled in a study of cytomegalovirus exposure and HLA in healthy donors. Study outcomes and limitations: No immune exposure information besides CMV serostatus was available. Usually a TCR sequence was rare, but some public TCRs were found in many donors. TCR beta V segments were, for the most part, productive about 87% or about 30% of the time in an earlier analysis. Upon later analysis, TCR association rates were observed to vary by HLA locus, being highest for DRB1 and lowest for HLA-C.

Germline CDR1 and CDR2: MDHEN and SYDVKM. The CDR3 has 16 residues. After removal of 10 bases from V and 3 bases from J, the junction contained 16 bases not matched to a gene. PCR amplification relied on 60 Vbeta primers (plus 13 Jbeta primers). TCRdb's table, derived via immunoSEQ multiplex PCR, lists solely in-frame clones and lacks some. In all, the sample yields 150,000 to 200,000 clones. As to this clone: The antigen is not known.

This TCR derives from a young man in good health and CMV-seronegative. The rearrangement links TRBV28 to TRBJ2-3; TRBD2 matches at 7 bases. The sample taken for sequencing was PBMCs. CDR3 in amino acids: CATSPPGGEGTDTQYF. The CDR3 region has the DNA TGTGCCACCTCGCCTCCTGGGGGGGAGGGGACAGATACGCAGTATTTT.